This T cell receptor beta chain was found in a study of control samples from healthy donors and cancer patients. The V end lost 3 bases, the J end lost 11 bases, and 8 bases lay between the germline ends. CDR1 and CDR2 from the germline V gene are SGHNT and YENEEA. The CDR3 runs 11 residues. Produced via immunoSEQ multiplex PCR; TCRdb's table is partial and in-frame only. The table lists about 170,000 clones, approximately 94% of them singletons. This sequence joins TRBV11-3 and TRBJ2-1; no definite D call. Material for sequencing was blood. This clonotype was sampled from a woman aged 18 to 35 in good health. CDR3 loop: CASSFTAKQFF. CDR3 coding DNA: TGTGCCAGCAGCTTTACAGCGAAGCAGTTCTTC. Filled out from reference TRBV11-3 and TRBJ2-1, the complete variable domain reads EAGVVQSPRYKIIEKKQPVAFWCNPISGHNTLYWYLQNLGQGPELLIRYENEEAVDDSQLPKDRFSAERLKGVDSTLKIQPAELGDSAVYLCASSFTAKQFFGPGTRLTVL.